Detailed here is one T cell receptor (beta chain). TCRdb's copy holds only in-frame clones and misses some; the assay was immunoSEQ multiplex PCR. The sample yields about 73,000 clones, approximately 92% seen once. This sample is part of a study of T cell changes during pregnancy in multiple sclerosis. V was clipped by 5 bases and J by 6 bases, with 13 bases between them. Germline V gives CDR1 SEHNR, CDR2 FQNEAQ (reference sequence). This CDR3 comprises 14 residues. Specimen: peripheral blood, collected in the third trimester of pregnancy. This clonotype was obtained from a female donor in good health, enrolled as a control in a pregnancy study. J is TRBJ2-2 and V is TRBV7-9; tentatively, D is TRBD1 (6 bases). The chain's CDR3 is CASSPYRDPGELFF. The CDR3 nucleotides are TGTGCCAGCAGCCCTTACAGGGATCCCGGGGAGCTGTTTTTT.